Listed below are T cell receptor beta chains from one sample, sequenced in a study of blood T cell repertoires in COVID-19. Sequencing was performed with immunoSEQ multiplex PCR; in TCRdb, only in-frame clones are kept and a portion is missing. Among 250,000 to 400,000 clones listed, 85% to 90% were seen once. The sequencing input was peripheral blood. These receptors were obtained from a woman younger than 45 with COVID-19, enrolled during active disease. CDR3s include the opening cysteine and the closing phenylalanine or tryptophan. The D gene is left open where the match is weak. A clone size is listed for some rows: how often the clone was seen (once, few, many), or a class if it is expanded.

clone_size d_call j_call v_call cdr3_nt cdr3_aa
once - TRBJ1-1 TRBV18 TGTGCCAGCTCACCACCGGAGGCACGCCACACTGAAGCTTTCTTT CASSPPEARHTEAFF
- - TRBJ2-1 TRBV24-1 TGTGCCACCGGGCAGGACTACTACAATGAGCAGTTCTTC CATGQDYYNEQFF
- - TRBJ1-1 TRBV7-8 TGTGCCAGCAGCTTACAGGGAGGTCAAACTGAAGCTTTCTTT CASSLQGGQTEAFF
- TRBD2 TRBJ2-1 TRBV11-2 TGTGCCAGCAGCCCCCGTAGCGGGAGAGGTCGAAATGAGCAGTTCTTC CASSPRSGRGRNEQFF
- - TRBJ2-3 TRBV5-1 TGCGCCAGCACAAACCATTACAGATCCCAACAAACCATTACAGATACGCAGTATTTT CASTNHYRSQQTITDTQYF
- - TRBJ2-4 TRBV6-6 TGTGCCAGCAGCTTGACTAGTGGCGGGAACATTCAGTACTTC CASSLTSGGNIQYF
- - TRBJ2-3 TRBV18 TGTGCCAGCTCACCCTCCACAGATACGCAGTATTTT CASSPSTDTQYF
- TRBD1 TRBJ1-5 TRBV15 TGTGCCACCAGCGCCCGGGACAGCGTCAATCAGCCCCAGCATTTT CATSARDSVNQPQHF
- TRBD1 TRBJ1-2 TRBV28 TGTGCCAGCAAGGGGTGGGACAGGGGGCTAAACTATGGCTACACCTTC CASKGWDRGLNYGYTF
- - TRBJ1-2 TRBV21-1 TGTGCCAGCAGCAAAGAGGGGACACTCTATGGCTACACCTTC CASSKEGTLYGYTF
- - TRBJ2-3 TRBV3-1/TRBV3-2 TGTGCCAGCAGCCAAGGGCCTAGCACAGATACGCAGTATTTT CASSQGPSTDTQYF
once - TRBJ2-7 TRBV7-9 TGTGCCAGTAGCTTAGCCAGATACGAGCAGTACTTC CASSLARYEQYF
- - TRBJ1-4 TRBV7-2 TGTGCCAGCAGCTCGGGCCGGGAGATTAATGAAAAACTGTTTTTT CASSSGREINEKLFF
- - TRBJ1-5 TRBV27 TGTGCCAGCAGTTTATCGCCTCGGGGGGATCAGCCCCAGCATTTT CASSLSPRGDQPQHF